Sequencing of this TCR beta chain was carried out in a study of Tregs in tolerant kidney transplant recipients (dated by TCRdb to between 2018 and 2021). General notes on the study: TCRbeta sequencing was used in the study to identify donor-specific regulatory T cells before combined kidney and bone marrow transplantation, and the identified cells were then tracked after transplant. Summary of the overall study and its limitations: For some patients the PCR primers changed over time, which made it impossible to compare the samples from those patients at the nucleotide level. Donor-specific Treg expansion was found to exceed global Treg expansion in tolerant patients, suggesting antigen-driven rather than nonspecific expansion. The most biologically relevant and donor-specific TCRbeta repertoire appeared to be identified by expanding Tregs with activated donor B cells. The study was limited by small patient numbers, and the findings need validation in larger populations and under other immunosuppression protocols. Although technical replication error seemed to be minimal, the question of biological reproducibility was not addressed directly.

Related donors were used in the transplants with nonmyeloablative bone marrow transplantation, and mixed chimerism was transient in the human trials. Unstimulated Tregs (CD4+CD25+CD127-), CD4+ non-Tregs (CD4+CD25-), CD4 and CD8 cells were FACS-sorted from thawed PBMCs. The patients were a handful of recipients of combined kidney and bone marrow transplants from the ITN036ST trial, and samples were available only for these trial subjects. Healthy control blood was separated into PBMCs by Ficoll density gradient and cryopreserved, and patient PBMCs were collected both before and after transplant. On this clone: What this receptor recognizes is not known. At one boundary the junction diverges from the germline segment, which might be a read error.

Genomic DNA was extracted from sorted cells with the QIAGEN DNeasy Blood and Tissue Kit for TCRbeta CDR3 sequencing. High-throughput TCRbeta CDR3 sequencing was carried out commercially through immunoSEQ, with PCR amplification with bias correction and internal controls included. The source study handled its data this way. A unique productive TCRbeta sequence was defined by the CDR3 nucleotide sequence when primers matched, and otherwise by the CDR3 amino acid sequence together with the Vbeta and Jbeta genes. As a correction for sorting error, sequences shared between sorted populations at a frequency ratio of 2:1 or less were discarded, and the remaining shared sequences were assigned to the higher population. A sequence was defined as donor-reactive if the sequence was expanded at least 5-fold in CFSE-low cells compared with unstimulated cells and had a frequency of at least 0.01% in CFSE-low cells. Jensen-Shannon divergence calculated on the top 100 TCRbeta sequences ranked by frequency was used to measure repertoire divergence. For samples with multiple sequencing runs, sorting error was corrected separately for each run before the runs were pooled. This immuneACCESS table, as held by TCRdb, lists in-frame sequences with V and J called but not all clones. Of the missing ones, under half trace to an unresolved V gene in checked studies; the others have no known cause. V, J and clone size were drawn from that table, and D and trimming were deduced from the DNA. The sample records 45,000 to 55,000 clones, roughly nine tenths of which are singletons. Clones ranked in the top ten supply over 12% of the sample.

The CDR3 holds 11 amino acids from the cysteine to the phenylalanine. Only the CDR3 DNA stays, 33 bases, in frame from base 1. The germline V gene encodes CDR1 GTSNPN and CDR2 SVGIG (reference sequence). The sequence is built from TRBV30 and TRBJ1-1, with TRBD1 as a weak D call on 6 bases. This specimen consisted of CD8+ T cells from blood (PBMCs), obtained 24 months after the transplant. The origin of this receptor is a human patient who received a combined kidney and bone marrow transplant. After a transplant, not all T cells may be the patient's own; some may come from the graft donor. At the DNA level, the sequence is TGTGCCGGAAACCGGGACACAGAAGCTTTCTTT. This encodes CAGNRDTEAFF. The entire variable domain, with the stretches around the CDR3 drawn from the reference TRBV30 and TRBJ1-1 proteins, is SQTIHQWPATLVQPVGSPLSLECTVEGTSNPNLYWYRQAAGRGLQLLFYSVGIGQISSEVPQNLSASRPQDRQFILSSKKLLLSDSGFYLCAGNRDTEAFFGQGTRLTVV.